Listed below are T cell receptor beta chains from one sample, sequenced in a study of blood T cells in healthy people across ages. A single record per CDR3 protein comes from TCRdb applying MiXCR to the 5' RACE reads. This table has 1.5 million or so distinct CDR3 sequences, 42% appearing once. The sequencing input was blood. The receptors stem from a young woman in good health. The CDR3 runs from the conserved cysteine through the conserved F or W. The D gene is left open where the match is weak. For some rows the clone size is stated as once, few or many, or as a class when expanded; others skip it.

j_call clone_size d_call v_call cdr3_nt cdr3_aa
TRBJ2-1 - - TRBV6-5 TGTGCCAGCAGTTATCAACTGGACGCCTACAATGAGCAGTTCTTC CASSYQLDAYNEQFF
TRBJ2-2 - - TRBV9 TGTGCCAGCAGCGTAACCACAGGGCCCACCGGGGAGCTGTTTTTT CASSVTTGPTGELFF
TRBJ2-3 - TRBD2 TRBV6-5 TGTGCCAGCAGTTACTCGCTGCGGGAGACAGATACGCAGTATTTT CASSYSLRETDTQYF
TRBJ2-7 - TRBD1 TRBV7-9 TGTGCCAGCAGCCAACCGGGACAGGGGCAGTACTACGAGCAGTACTTC CASSQPGQGQYYEQYF
TRBJ2-5 - TRBD1 TRBV20-1 TGCAGTGCTCTGAGACAGGGCCCCTACAATGAGCAGTACTTC CSALRQGPYNEQYF
TRBJ2-2 few TRBD2 TRBV20-1 TGCAGTGCTAAACCGGGACTAGGACCCGGGGAGCTGTTTTTT CSAKPGLGPGELFF
TRBJ2-1 - - TRBV4-3 TGCGCCAGCAGCCGACAAAGACAGATTTACAATGAGCAGTTCTTC CASSRQRQIYNEQFF
TRBJ1-2 few - TRBV28 TGTGCCAGCACCGGCCTCTATGGCTACACCTTC CASTGLYGYTF
TRBJ1-1 - - TRBV14 TGTGCCAGCAGCCAAGTAGACCGGCCTAACACTGAAGCTTTCTTT CASSQVDRPNTEAFF
TRBJ2-3 many TRBD1 TRBV7-2 TGTGCCAGCAGCTTAGGGGGACAGGGGTTAACAGATACGCAGTATTTT CASSLGGQGLTDTQYF
TRBJ2-4 - TRBD2 TRBV12-3/TRBV12-4 TGTGCCAGCAGTTTGGGGACTAGCGGGGGTCTAGCCAAAAACATTCAGTACTTC CASSLGTSGGLAKNIQYF
TRBJ2-7 - - TRBV4-1 TGCGCCAGCAGCCAAGTGCTCCGCAGTTCCTACGAGCAGTACTTC CASSQVLRSSYEQYF
TRBJ2-1 few - TRBV12-3/TRBV12-4 TGTGCCAGCAGTTTGTCAGTCTACTACAATGAGCAGTTCTTC CASSLSVYYNEQFF
TRBJ2-2 - - TRBV25-1 TGTGCCAGCAGCGCTTATCGACAGAGGAACACCGGGGAGCTGTTTTTT CASSAYRQRNTGELFF